This T cell receptor (beta chain) derives from a study of response to subunit inactivated influenza vaccine. A single record per CDR3 protein comes from TCRdb applying MiXCR to the RT-PCR reads. The table records approximately 300,000 distinct CDR3 sequences, 20% to 25% of them present only once. Germline V gives CDR1 SGHRS, CDR2 YFSETQ. CDR3 size: 15 residues. The ends lost 0 bases at V and 3 bases at J; junction bases unmatched: 5. The V call is TRBV5-1, the J call TRBJ2-7, with 8 bases matching TRBD1. The receptor's source is a man between 50 and 69 years old who received an inactivated influenza vaccine. The material sequenced was PBMCs from blood, taken approximately 20 months after vaccination. CDR3 DNA sequence: TGCGCCAGCAGCTTGGATGGACAGGGTCGCTACGAGCAGTACTTC. This sequence encodes CASSLDGQGRYEQYF.